The clone carrying this T cell receptor beta chain was detected once. Its antigen is as yet unknown. The data are from a study of CD8 T cells in ankylosing spondylitis. The V segment lost 6 bases and the J segment 5 bases; nucleotides outside the gene matches: 12. CDR1 and CDR2 (germline): DFQATT, SNEGSKA (reference sequence). This CDR3 spans 17 amino acids. Points from the study as a whole: A TCR beta motif made of about 8 highly homologous variants seemed typical of ankylosing spondylitis blood.

TCRdb re-analysed the 5' RACE reads in MiXCR, keeping a single row per CDR3 protein. This table holds under 130,000 distinct CDR3 sequences, about 24% found once. The TCR comes from a male donor with ankylosing spondylitis. The genes are TRBV20-1 and TRBJ2-3, with 15 bases aligning to TRBD2. Sequenced input: synovial fluid, either unsorted or a sorted T cell fraction (not recorded which). In nucleotides, the CDR3 is TGCAGTGCAGAGGGGGGACTAGCGGGAGGAGGGGGAGATACGCAGTATTTT. Protein: CSAEGGLAGGGGDTQYF.